The source of this TCR beta chain is a study of T cell responses to AZD1222 COVID-19 vaccine. Profiled with immunoSEQ multiplex PCR; TCRdb holds only in-frame clones, not every one. The data hold some 96,000 clones, with roughly 90% observed a single time. Researchers grouped second doses given at about 4 or about 12 weeks into one pool. Between the trimmed V and J ends, which lost 6 bases and 0 bases, there was a span of 14 bases. Germline lookup yields CDR1 MDHEN and CDR2 SYDVKM. CDR3 length equals 15 residues. Study conclusions and caveats: Baseline antibody screening turned up just six or seven seropositive AZD1222 recipients. Mostly white British, mostly female donors; authors suggested clonal diversity may be underestimated.

As concerns this clone: Its matching antigen is unknown.

The V gene is TRBV28, the J gene TRBJ2-5; D unresolved. Sequenced here: peripheral blood, sampled 28 days after the second AZD1222 dose. The origin of this receptor is an adult who received the AZD1222 COVID-19 vaccine. The CDR3 DNA reads TGTGCCAGCAGACCTACCGGAGAGTACCAAGAGACCCAGTACTTC. Translation gives CASRPTGEYQETQYF.